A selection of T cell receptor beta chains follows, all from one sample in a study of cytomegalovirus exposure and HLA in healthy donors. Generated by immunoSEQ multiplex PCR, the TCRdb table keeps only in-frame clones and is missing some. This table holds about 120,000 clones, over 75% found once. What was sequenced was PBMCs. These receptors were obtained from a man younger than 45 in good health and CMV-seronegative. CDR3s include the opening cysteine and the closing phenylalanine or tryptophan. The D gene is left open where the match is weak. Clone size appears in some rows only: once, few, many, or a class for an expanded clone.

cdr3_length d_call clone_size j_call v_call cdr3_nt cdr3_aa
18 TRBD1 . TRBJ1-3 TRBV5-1 TGCGCCAGCAGCGCCCTGGGGGGGACAGGTCCTGATGGAAACACCATATATTTT CASSALGGTGPDGNTIYF
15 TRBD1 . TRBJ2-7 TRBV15 TGTGCCACCAGCAGAGATATGGACAGGGAAACGGGGCAGTACTTC CATSRDMDRETGQYF
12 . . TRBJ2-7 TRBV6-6 TGTGCCAGCAGTCAGAACAAGTACGAGCAGTACTTC CASSQNKYEQYF
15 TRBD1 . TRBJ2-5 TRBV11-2 TGTGCCAGCAGCTTACAAGGGGGCAGCCAAGAGACCCAGTACTTC CASSLQGGSQETQYF
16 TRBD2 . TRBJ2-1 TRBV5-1 TGCGCCAGCAGTCTTTCGCCGGGGGGGGAGTACAATGAGCAGTTCTTC CASSLSPGGEYNEQFF
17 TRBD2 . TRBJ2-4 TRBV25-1 TGTGCCAGCAGTGATTTAAAGCGGGGGGCCCCCAAAAACATTCAGTACTTC CASSDLKRGAPKNIQYF
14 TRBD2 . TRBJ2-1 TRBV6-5 TGTGCCAGCAGTTATAGGGGAGGGAGCAATGAGCAGTTCTTC CASSYRGGSNEQFF
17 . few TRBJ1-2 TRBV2 TGTGCCAGCAGCACGACTTTGACGGGGGGAGAGAACTATGGCTACACCTTC CASSTTLTGGENYGYTF
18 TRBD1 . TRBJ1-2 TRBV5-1 TGCGCCAGCAGCTTGACCTCGGCGACAGGGGCAGGGGTCTATGGCTACACCTTC CASSLTSATGAGVYGYTF
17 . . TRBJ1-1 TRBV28 TGTGCCAGCAGTTTACCCACCCCGAGAGTGAAGAACACTGAAGCTTTCTTT CASSLPTPRVKNTEAFF
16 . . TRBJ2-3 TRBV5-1 TGCGCCAGCAGCTTGGAGGTGACAGAAAGCACAGATACGCAGTATTTT CASSLEVTESTDTQYF
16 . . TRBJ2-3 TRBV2 TGTGCCAGCCGAGAGGGCCCGGGGGTCGGCACAGATACGCAGTATTTT CASREGPGVGTDTQYF
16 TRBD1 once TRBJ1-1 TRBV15 TGTGCCACCAGCCATCCCGGGGACAGGGAGGCCACTGAAGCTTTCTTT CATSHPGDREATEAFF
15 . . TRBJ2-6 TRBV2 TGTGCCAGCAGTGAAGGCGATTTGGGGGCCAACGTCCTGACTTTC CASSEGDLGANVLTF
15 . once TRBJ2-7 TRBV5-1 TGCGCCAGCAGCTTATTAGCCGGGAGCTCCTACGAGCAGTACTTC CASSLLAGSSYEQYF
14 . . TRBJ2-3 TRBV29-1 TGCAGCGTTGGCGGGGAAGGGAGCACAGATACGCAGTATTTT CSVGGEGSTDTQYF
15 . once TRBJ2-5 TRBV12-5 TGTGCTAGTGGTTTGGGGCAGGGGATCCAAGAGACCCAGTACTTC CASGLGQGIQETQYF
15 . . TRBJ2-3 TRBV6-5 TGTGCCAGCAGCGCCGGGACTCCAAACACAGATACGCAGTATTTT CASSAGTPNTDTQYF
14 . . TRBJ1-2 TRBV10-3 TGTGCCATCAGTGAAGTCCCCGGGGGCTATGGCTACACCTTC CAISEVPGGYGYTF
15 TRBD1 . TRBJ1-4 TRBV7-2 TGTGCCAGCAGCTTAGCGGCAGGGGGATATGAAAAACTGTTTTTT CASSLAAGGYEKLFF
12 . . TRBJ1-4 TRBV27 TGTGCCAGCAGTTTCCCCGGGGAAAAACTGTTTTTT CASSFPGEKLFF
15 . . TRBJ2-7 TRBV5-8 TGTGCCAGCAGGGAGATCGGTCCAGTACCCGGAGAGCAGTACTTC CASREIGPVPGEQYF
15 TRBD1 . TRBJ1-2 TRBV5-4 TGTGCCAGCAGCTCCCAAGGAGGGGGCAGGGATGGCTACACCTTC CASSSQGGGRDGYTF
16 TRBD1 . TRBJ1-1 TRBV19 TGTGCCAGTAGTAAGGGGACAGGGGGCTTGAACACTGAAGCTTTCTTT CASSKGTGGLNTEAFF
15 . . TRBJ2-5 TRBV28 TGTGCCAGCAGTTCCAATCTAGGGGGGGGAGAGACCCAGTACTTC CASSSNLGGGETQYF
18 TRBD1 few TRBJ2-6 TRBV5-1 TGCGCCAGCAACCTCGGGACAGGGGGCGCGACCGGGGCCAACGTCCTGACTTTC CASNLGTGGATGANVLTF
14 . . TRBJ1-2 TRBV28 TGTGCCAGCAGCCTACAGACCGTTAACTATGGCTACACCTTC CASSLQTVNYGYTF
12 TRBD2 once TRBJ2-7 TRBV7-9 TGTGCCAGCAGCTCCCGGGGGGACGAGCAGTACTTC CASSSRGDEQYF
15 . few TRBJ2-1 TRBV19 TGTGCCAGTAGTCTCGACAGGAGCTCCTACAATGAGCAGTTCTTC CASSLDRSSYNEQFF
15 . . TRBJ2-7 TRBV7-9 TGTGCCAGCAGCGCCGGACAGCGGCAGTCCTACGAGCAGTACTTC CASSAGQRQSYEQYF
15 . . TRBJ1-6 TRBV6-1 TGTGCCAGCAGTGAATTGGGTCAGGGTAATTCACCCCTCCACTTT CASSELGQGNSPLHF
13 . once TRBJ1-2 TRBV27 TGTGCCACCACCCCGGGGGGGGAGAGGGGCTACACCTTC CATTPGGERGYTF
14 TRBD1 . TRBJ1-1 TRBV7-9 TGTGCCAGCAGCATGACAGGGGTGAACACTGAAGCTTTCTTT CASSMTGVNTEAFF
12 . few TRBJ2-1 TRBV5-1 TGCGCCAGCAGCTTGAACTACAGGGAGCAGTTCTTC CASSLNYREQFF
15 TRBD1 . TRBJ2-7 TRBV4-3 TGCGCCAGCAGCCAAGGGGGACAGGGTCCCTACGAGCAGTACTTC CASSQGGQGPYEQYF
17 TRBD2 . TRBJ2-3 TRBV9 TGTGCCAGCAGCGTAGGCTTTCGCCGGGGGGGGCCAGATACGCAGTATTTT CASSVGFRRGGPDTQYF
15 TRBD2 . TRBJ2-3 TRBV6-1 TGTGCCAGCAGACTTAGCGGGGGGCGTGGAGATACGCAGTATTTT CASRLSGGRGDTQYF
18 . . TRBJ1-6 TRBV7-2 TGTGCCAGCAGCGCGGGCCTAGACTGGGGCTCCTATAATTCACCCCTCCACTTT CASSAGLDWGSYNSPLHF
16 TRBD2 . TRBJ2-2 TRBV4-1 TGCGCCAGCAGCAGCAGCGGGGGGGCCGAAACCGGGGAGCTGTTTTTT CASSSSGGAETGELFF
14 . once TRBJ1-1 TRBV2 TGTGCCAGCATTGGACTCTTTTCGGACACTGAAGCTTTCTTT CASIGLFSDTEAFF
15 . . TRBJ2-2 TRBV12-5 TGTGCTAGTGGTTTGCAGGGCCGAGGTCCCGGGGAGCTGTTTTTT CASGLQGRGPGELFF
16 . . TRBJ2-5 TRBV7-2 TGTGCCAGCAGCTTACCTCCGAGACTAAATAAAGAGACCCAGTACTTC CASSLPPRLNKETQYF
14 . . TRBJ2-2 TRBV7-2 TGTGCCAGCAGCCTAGACAGGAGGGGCGGGGAGCTGTTTTTT CASSLDRRGGELFF
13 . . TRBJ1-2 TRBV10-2 TGCGCCAGCAGTGGCCAGGGGTTCAATGGCTACACCTTC CASSGQGFNGYTF
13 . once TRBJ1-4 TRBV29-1 TGCAGCGTCCTAGGGGTAACTAATGAAAAACTGTTTTTT CSVLGVTNEKLFF
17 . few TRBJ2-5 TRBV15 TGTGCCACCAGCAGAGAAGGAGGGGGCTCGGGACAAGAGACCCAGTACTTC CATSREGGGSGQETQYF
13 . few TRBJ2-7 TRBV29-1 TGCAGCGTTGAAGTGGACAGTCCCTACGAGCAGTACTTC CSVEVDSPYEQYF
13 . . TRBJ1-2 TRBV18 TGTGCCAGCTCCCGCGACAAGAACTATGGCTACACCTTC CASSRDKNYGYTF
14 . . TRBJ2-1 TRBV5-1 TGCGCCAGCAGCCGGGAGTCGTCCTACAATGAGCAGTTCTTC CASSRESSYNEQFF
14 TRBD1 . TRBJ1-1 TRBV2 TGTGCCAGCAGTTCAGGACAGGGCGATACTGAAGCTTTCTTT CASSSGQGDTEAFF
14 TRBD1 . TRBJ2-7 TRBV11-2 TGTGCCAGCAGCTTTAGCCAGGGGGCCGGCGAGCAGTACTTC CASSFSQGAGEQYF